The rows below give T cell receptor beta chains drawn from one sample of a study of shared clonotypes between healthy human individuals. Some clones are missing from TCRdb's copy, which holds only in-frame ones; the method was immunoSEQ multiplex PCR. The data contain approximately 2.5 million clones, approximately 90% of them seen just once; the ten biggest clones take up around 0.15%. The source material was naive CD4+ T cells sorted from blood. The receptors were gathered from a man between 18 and 35 years old in good health. The CDR3 runs from the conserved cysteine through the conserved F or W.

V gene | CDR3 protein
TRBV6-6 | CASTAGTGTSYEQYF
TRBV27 | CASTLRGASTDTQYF
TRBV7-3 | CASSSGPTGELFF
TRBV11-2 | CASSFRGSETQYF
TRBV9 | CASSVAQYNEQFF
TRBV25-1 | CASTGTSFYEQYF
TRBV11-2 | CASIPGVLSTEAFF
TRBV29-1 | CSVEGDSYSGNTIYF
TRBV2 | CASSEDRGSYNEQFF
TRBV5-5 | CASSDLQGAGGNTIYF